A single sample is the source of the 8 T cell receptor beta chains below, sequenced in a study of identical twins (dated by TCRdb to 2016 to 2017). Preparation of the library involved 5' RACE. Sequencing was performed on an Illumina HiSeq 2000. Using fastp at Q25 and MiXCR, TCRdb reprocessed the public reads and kept productive beta chains. All rows with the same CDR3 protein become a single entry with the most common DNA and genes. The sample yields about 700,000 distinct CDR3 sequences; less than 10% were counted once. The ten largest clonotypes hold roughly 0.97% of the sample. The same specimen was also included in a second study, on yellow fever vaccine responses in identical twins.

Sequencing used PBMCs. These receptor sequences come from a woman aged 18-29 years in good health.

This clonotype was counted at least ten times. This chain joins TRBV4-1 and TRBJ2-1; D perhaps matches TRBD1 (5 bases). The V end was cut by 0 bases, the J end by 7 bases, with 10 bases between. The CDR3 is made up of 14 amino acids. Germline values: CDR1 MGHRA, CDR2 YSYEKL. CDR3 sequence reads: CASSQEGRRNEQFF. DNA of the CDR3: TGCGCCAGCAGCCAAGAGGGGCGAAGGAATGAGCAGTTCTTC.

This chain uses TRBV6-2 or TRBV6-3 with TRBJ2-7; no reliable D call. The CDR3 has 12 amino acids. Germline CDR1 MNHEY, CDR2 SVGEGT. V gave up 8 bases and J gave up 7 bases, with 15 bases separating them. The CDR3 here is CASLRPPWEQYF. The CDR3 nucleotides are TGTGCCAGCCTACGCCCCCCTTGGGAGCAGTACTTC.

The chain couples TRBV30 to TRBJ2-7; TRBD1 agrees at 7 bases. CDR1 GTSNPN and CDR2 SVGIG come from the germline V gene (reference sequence). The CDR3 is 12 amino acids. Unmatched junction bases numbered 5, after V lost 3 bases and J lost 6 bases. The CDR3 sequence is CAWRAQGREQYF. The CDR3 DNA is TGTGCCTGGAGGGCACAGGGGCGCGAGCAGTACTTC. Full variable domain (outside the CDR3, taken from reference TRBV30 and TRBJ2-7): SQTIHQWPATLVQPVGSPLSLECTVEGTSNPNLYWYRQAAGRGLQLLFYSVGIGQISSEVPQNLSASRPQDRQFILSSKKLLLSDSGFYLCAWRAQGREQYFGPGTRLTVT.

This clonotype was seen only a few times. The chain carries TRBV5-1 and TRBJ1-1; the D gene is possibly TRBD1 (6 bases). Germline loops: CDR1 SGHRS, CDR2 YFSETQ. The CDR3 contains 14 residues. Trimming took 6 bases from V and 5 from J, leaving 17 bases between them. The CDR3 loop reads CASTLSPTGTEAFF. The CDR3 nucleotides read TGCGCCAGCACCCTTTCCCCTACAGGGACTGAAGCTTTCTTT. Looking up the rest from reference TRBV5-1 and TRBJ1-1 gives the full variable domain: KAGVTQTPRYLIKTRGQQVTLSCSPISGHRSVSWYQQTPGQGLQFLFEYFSETQRNKGNFPGRFSGRQFSNSRSEMNVSTLELGDSALYLCASTLSPTGTEAFFGQGTRLTVV.

This clonotype was picked up a small number of times. The chain combines TRBV7-9 with TRBJ1-3; D is undetermined. V shed 6 bases and J shed 0 bases, with 12 bases lying between them. Germline CDR1 reads SEHNR; CDR2 reads FQNEAQ (reference sequence). CDR3 length: 15 amino acids. The chain's CDR3 is CASRAAGASGNTIYF. The CDR3 coding sequence is TGTGCCAGCAGAGCAGCAGGCGCCTCTGGAAACACCATATATTTT.

In this sample, this clonotype turned up a few times. J is TRBJ1-2 and V is TRBV20-1; 9 bases align to TRBD1. The CDR3 contains 13 residues. Trimming removed 5 bases from V and 3 bases from J; junction bases left unmatched: 4. The germline gives CDR1 DFQATT, CDR2 SNEGSKA (reference sequence). The DNA for the CDR3 is TGCAGTGCTTATACAGGGGGCGACTATGGCTACACCTTC. This translates into CSAYTGGDYGYTF.

This clonotype has at least ten counts. The chain recombines TRBV28 with TRBJ2-5; unclear D gene. This CDR3 is 14 amino acids long. Trimming stripped 6 bases from V and 1 base from J, with 12 bases between. Germline CDR1 is MDHEN and CDR2 is SYDVKM. This CDR3 is CASRTSRIQETQYF. CDR3 DNA: TGTGCCAGCAGGACGTCGAGGATCCAAGAGACCCAGTACTTC.

This rearrangement joins TRBV11-1 to TRBJ2-4; TRBD2 is a possible D gene (6 bases). V dropped 5 bases and J dropped 0 bases, with 11 bases sitting between them. This CDR3 region has 15 residues. Germline assignment: CDR1 SGHAT and CDR2 FQDESV (reference sequence). CDR3 DNA: TGTGCCAGCAGCGTACCGGGAGTAGCCAAAAACATTCAGTACTTC. Translating it yields CASSVPGVAKNIQYF.